The entry below describes one T cell receptor (beta chain). The data belong to a study of blood T cell repertoires in COVID-19. Overall study: Sites across the United States, Italy and Spain contributed samples from acute and convalescent COVID-19. PBMCs, B-cell-depleted T cells, or T cells provided the cDNA or gDNA that made up the material.

Original methodology: Estimation of nucleated cell counts was performed using reference gene primer amplification. Produced via immunoSEQ multiplex PCR; TCRdb's table is partial and in-frame only. V and J calls and clone size are as listed in that table; D and trimming were resolved from the DNA. The sample consists of about 530,000 clones, around 90% of them appearing once. Germline loops: CDR1 GTSNPN, CDR2 SVGIG (reference sequence). The CDR3 length is 12 residues. The V and J ends lost 0 bases and 10 bases respectively, with 12 bases between them. Those enrolled in Seattle joined during active infection and were followed longitudinally afterward.

The source material was peripheral blood. The chain carries TRBV30 and TRBJ1-1; TRBD1 is a possible D gene (5 bases). The TCR was taken from a woman in her 50s with COVID-19, enrolled during active disease. The CDR3: CAWSVGARGAFF. The CDR3 DNA sequence: TGTGCCTGGAGTGTAGGGGCGCGGGGAGCTTTCTTT. Full variable domain (missing parts from reference TRBV30 and TRBJ1-1): SQTIHQWPATLVQPVGSPLSLECTVEGTSNPNLYWYRQAAGRGLQLLFYSVGIGQISSEVPQNLSASRPQDRQFILSSKKLLLSDSGFYLCAWSVGARGAFFGQGTRLTVV.